Listed below are T cell receptor beta chains from one sample, sequenced in a study of a mutant IDH1 vaccine in newly diagnosed glioma. Sequenced by immunoSEQ multiplex PCR; TCRdb stores in-frame clones only, minus some. The sample yields some 60,000 clones, 81% seen once. These receptors have no identified antigens. Sample: PBMCs, taken from a glioma patient whose treatment included an IDH1 peptide vaccine. The source of these receptors is a man in his forties with glioma. Each CDR3 is given with its conserved first and last residue. Fields, in order: J gene, V gene, D gene, CDR3 length, clone size, CDR3 DNA, CDR3 protein. A D gene is named only where the DNA matches it firmly. Expanded clones get a size class; other rows say once, few or many, or leave the size out.

>TRBJ1-1|TRBV6-5|-|15|once
TGTGCCAGCAGTTACTCAAGGACAGTGAACACTGAAGCTTTCTTT
CASSYSRTVNTEAFF
>TRBJ2-3|TRBV30|TRBD2|14|-
TGTGCCTGGAGTTATGGGGGGGGGACAGATACGCAGTATTTT
CAWSYGGGTDTQYF
>TRBJ2-2|TRBV25-1|-|14|-
TGTGCCAGCACTGTCGGGGGAAACACCGGGGAGCTGTTTTTT
CASTVGGNTGELFF
>TRBJ2-7|TRBV19|TRBD2|15|-
TGTGCCAGTAGTATGGGGGGGACCCTCTCCTACGAGCAGTACTTC
CASSMGGTLSYEQYF
>TRBJ1-6|TRBV2|TRBD1|15|-
TGTGCCAGCAGGTTACAGGGGTCCTATAATTCACCCCTCCACTTT
CASRLQGSYNSPLHF
>TRBJ1-1|TRBV2|-|14|-
TGTGCCAGCAGTGAATCGGGGGCTTTCGCTGAAGCTTTCTTT
CASSESGAFAEAFF
>TRBJ1-3|TRBV18|-|16|-
TGTGCCAGCTCACCACCGGGACCCAGAGGTGGAAACACCATATATTTT
CASSPPGPRGGNTIYF
>TRBJ2-7|TRBV7-8|TRBD1|16|-
TGTGCCAGCAGCTTACAGGTCTGGACAGGAACCTACGAGCAGTACTTC
CASSLQVWTGTYEQYF
>TRBJ2-7|TRBV5-6|-|17|-
TGTGCCAGCACTTGGGGCGGTGTTTCCCCTAGTTCTTGGGAGCAGTACTTC
CASTWGGVSPSSWEQYF
>TRBJ1-3|TRBV13|-|16|-
TGTGCCAGCAGCTTTCGTCAGGGGAAATCTGGAAACACCATATATTTT
CASSFRQGKSGNTIYF
>TRBJ2-7|TRBV13|-|14|-
TGTGCCAGCAGCTTAGGTTCGTACTCCTACGAGCAGTACTTC
CASSLGSYSYEQYF
>TRBJ2-4|TRBV4-3|TRBD2|18|-
TGCGCCAGCAGCCAAGATCTTAGGGCTAGCGGGAGGCGGAACATTCAGTACTTC
CASSQDLRASGRRNIQYF
>TRBJ2-5|TRBV5-6|TRBD1|16|-
TGTGCCAGCAGCTCAGGACAGGGGGATCCGCAAGAGACCCAGTACTTC
CASSSGQGDPQETQYF
>TRBJ2-1|TRBV5-1|-|16|-
TGCGCCAGCAGCTTGGCGCAGCGGGCGCGCTACAATGAGCAGTTCTTC
CASSLAQRARYNEQFF
>TRBJ2-3|TRBV28|-|17|-
TGTGCCAGCAGTTCCCCGTTCAAGCTAGCCTTCGCAGATACGCAGTATTTT
CASSSPFKLAFADTQYF
>TRBJ2-2|TRBV19|TRBD2|16|-
TGTGCCAGCAACCCGGGTAGCGGGCCGAACACCGGGGAGCTGTTTTTT
CASNPGSGPNTGELFF
>TRBJ2-5|TRBV7-2|-|12|-
TGTGCCAGCAGCTTGGACAGTGCGACCCAGTACTTC
CASSLDSATQYF
>TRBJ1-1|TRBV6-5|-|12|-
TGTGCCAGCAGTTGGGGGGGCACTGAAGCTTTCTTT
CASSWGGTEAFF
>TRBJ1-4|TRBV5-1|-|12|-
TGCGCCAGCACGGGGTCGGGAAAAGTACTGTTTTTT
CASTGSGKVLFF
>TRBJ2-1|TRBV5-6|TRBD2|17|once
TGTGCCAGCAGCTTGACTAGCGGGAGAAGCTGGGTAGGTGAGCAGTTCTTC
CASSLTSGRSWVGEQFF
>TRBJ2-1|TRBV10-3|TRBD2|15|-
TGTGCCATCAGTGAAAGTGAGGTAGCGGGGGGGCAGTGGTTCTTC
CAISESEVAGGQWFF
>TRBJ1-5|TRBV15|-|12|medium-sized
TGTGCCACCAGCAGAGAAGGCCCGCCCCAGCATTTT
CATSREGPPQHF
>TRBJ1-2|TRBV7-2|TRBD1|15|-
TGTGCCAGCAGCTTAATTCTAGGGGGCACTGAGGGCTACACCTTC
CASSLILGGTEGYTF
>TRBJ2-1|TRBV11-2|-|19|-
TGTGCCAGCAGCTTAAGGGGGGCCAAAGGACTCAGCTCCTACAATGAGCAGTTCTTC
CASSLRGAKGLSSYNEQFF
>TRBJ2-5|TRBV7-8|-|11|many
TGTGCCAGCAGCTCCAGGGAGACCCAGTACTTC
CASSSRETQYF
>TRBJ1-5|TRBV5-6|TRBD1|14|-
TGTGCCAGCAGCAAAGACAGGGTTAGCCAGCCCCAGCATTTT
CASSKDRVSQPQHF
>TRBJ2-5|TRBV10-3|-|12|-
TGTGCCATCAGAGGGACGTCGGAGACCCAGTACTTC
CAIRGTSETQYF
>TRBJ2-7|TRBV30|TRBD1|14|-
TGTGCCTGGAGTGCTCTGACAGGGACCTACGAGCAGTACTTC
CAWSALTGTYEQYF
>TRBJ2-7|TRBV6-1|TRBD2|12|-
TGTGCCACCCAGCGGGGGGGCCCCGAGCAGTACTTC
CATQRGGPEQYF
>TRBJ2-1|TRBV4-3|-|18|-
TGCGCCAGCAGCCAAGATGCGTACAGGCTAACCCTATACAATGAGCAGTTCTTC
CASSQDAYRLTLYNEQFF
>TRBJ1-1|TRBV7-2|-|13|-
TGTGCCAGCAGCTCGATAGCCGGGACTGAAGCTTTCTTT
CASSSIAGTEAFF
>TRBJ2-3|TRBV19|TRBD2|15|-
TGTGCCAGTACGCGGGGGGCCGGCTTCACAGATACGCAGTATTTT
CASTRGAGFTDTQYF
>TRBJ2-7|TRBV5-4|TRBD2|14|-
TGTGCCAGCAGCTTTGGCGCGGGAGACCACGAGCAGTACTTC
CASSFGAGDHEQYF
>TRBJ2-7|TRBV28|-|13|-
TGTGCCAGCAGACCAACGGCTGCCTACGAGCAGTACTTC
CASRPTAAYEQYF
>TRBJ2-1|TRBV6-6|TRBD2|14|-
TGTGCCAGCATAAAGACTAGCGGGGAAAATGAGCAGTTCTTC
CASIKTSGENEQFF
>TRBJ1-2|TRBV19|TRBD1|14|-
TGTGCCAGTAGAACCGACAGGGCTAACTATGGCTACACCTTC
CASRTDRANYGYTF
>TRBJ2-7|TRBV27|-|14|-
TGTGCCAGCAGTTCTTTTCCAGGGGACAACGAGCAGTACTTC
CASSSFPGDNEQYF
>TRBJ2-1|TRBV10-3|TRBD2|14|-
TGTGCCATCAGTGAGTCCTGGGGGGGAAGTGAGCAGTTCTTC
CAISESWGGSEQFF
>TRBJ2-7|TRBV27|TRBD1|15|-
TGTGCCAGCAGCCTAAGGACAGGGCCCACCTACGAGCAGTACTTC
CASSLRTGPTYEQYF
>TRBJ2-1|TRBV9|-|14|-
TGTGCCAGCAGCGCCCGACCGCAAAGCGATGAGCAGTTCTTC
CASSARPQSDEQFF
>TRBJ2-5|TRBV7-9|TRBD2|19|-
TGTGCCAGCAGCCCACATCGGGGACTAGCGGGAGGGCCTCGGGAGACCCAGTACTTC
CASSPHRGLAGGPRETQYF
>TRBJ2-7|TRBV6-5|-|14|-
TGTGCCAGCAGTTATCTAGGTCTTGAAGGCGAGCAGTACTTC
CASSYLGLEGEQYF
>TRBJ1-4|TRBV5-1|-|15|-
TGCGCCAGCAGCCTCAGAGGGGTTGCTAATGAAAAACTGTTTTTT
CASSLRGVANEKLFF
>TRBJ2-7|TRBV6-5|-|15|-
TGTGCCAGCAGAATACAAAGTCAGTCCCGCTACGAGCAGTACTTC
CASRIQSQSRYEQYF
>TRBJ1-2|TRBV7-8|-|15|once
TGTGCCAGCAGCTTGGGCAGGGGATTGGACTATGGCTACACCTTC
CASSLGRGLDYGYTF
>TRBJ2-5|TRBV21-1|-|13|-
TGTGCCAGCAGCAAAGGGGGGGAGGAGACCCAGTACTTC
CASSKGGEETQYF
>TRBJ2-7|TRBV19|TRBD1|16|-
TGTGCCAGTAGTATGCCGGGGACAGGGGGCACCTACGAGCAGTACTTC
CASSMPGTGGTYEQYF
>TRBJ1-6|TRBV7-9|-|14|-
TGTGCCAGCAGCAGGGCCAGTGATGGTTCACCCCTCCACTTT
CASSRASDGSPLHF
>TRBJ2-2|TRBV6-6|-|15|-
TGTGCCGCCCGGGCTGGTCGGACGAACACCGGGGAGCTGTTTTTT
CAARAGRTNTGELFF
>TRBJ2-2|TRBV9|-|13|-
TGTGCCAGCGGGACAACGGGGACCGGGGAGCTGTTTTTT
CASGTTGTGELFF
>TRBJ2-7|TRBV27|-|16|-
TGTGCCAGCAGCTCCTTTCGCGGGCGCGGAACCTACGAGCAGTACTTC
CASSSFRGRGTYEQYF
>TRBJ2-1|TRBV4-1|-|15|-
TGCGCCAGCAGCTTTAGCACCCAAGCCTACAATGAGCAGTTCTTC
CASSFSTQAYNEQFF
>TRBJ2-2|TRBV7-2|-|13|-
TGTGCCAGCAGCCCCACCCTTACCGGGGAGCTGTTTTTT
CASSPTLTGELFF
>TRBJ1-4|TRBV19|TRBD1|13|few
TGTGCCAGTAGCGGACAGGGTCCAGAAAAACTGTTTTTT
CASSGQGPEKLFF